Listed below are T cell receptor beta chains from one sample, sequenced in a study of OX40 agonist ivuxolimab in advanced cancers. This table comes from immunoSEQ multiplex PCR, and its TCRdb copy is limited to in-frame clones, with some not included. The profile shows tens of thousands of clones, about 85% of them singletons. The specimen comprised CD4+ or CD8+ T cells sorted from blood, sampled in a trial of the OX40 agonist ivuxolimab. The receptors originated from an adult with an advanced solid tumor such as melanoma, head and neck, liver or kidney cancer. The conserved cysteine and the conserved F or W are not part of the CDR3 here. The D gene is left open where the match is weak.

V: TRBV5-4
length: 11
D: TRBD2
J: TRBJ2-7
CDR3: ASSFGGAYEQY

V: TRBV4-1
length: 15
D: -
J: TRBJ1-5
CDR3: ASSQDRRTALNQPQH

V: TRBV6-6
length: 13
D: -
J: TRBJ2-7
CDR3: ASRLSRGGTNEQY

V: TRBV7-9
length: 12
D: TRBD1
J: TRBJ1-2
CDR3: ASSRDRADYGYT

V: TRBV28
length: 12
D: TRBD1
J: TRBJ1-6
CDR3: ASSFGQGRAPLH

V: TRBV2
length: 12
D: TRBD2
J: TRBJ2-3
CDR3: ASTRGGITDTQY

V: TRBV9
length: 16
D: TRBD2
J: TRBJ2-7
CDR3: ASSEGTSGSKSSYEQY

V: TRBV9
length: 13
D: -
J: TRBJ2-7
CDR3: ASTPGSANSYEQY

V: TRBV10-3
length: 10
D: -
J: TRBJ2-7
CDR3: AISSPSYEQY

V: TRBV5-1
length: 13
D: TRBD2
J: TRBJ2-7
CDR3: ASSLGLAGTYEQY

V: TRBV20-1
length: 9
D: -
J: TRBJ1-1
CDR3: SGDTHTEAF

V: TRBV28
length: 13
D: TRBD1
J: TRBJ1-5
CDR3: ASSLGTGRWQPQH

V: TRBV6-1
length: 13
D: -
J: TRBJ2-7
CDR3: ASSSASSGARKQY

V: TRBV5-4
length: 11
D: -
J: TRBJ2-7
CDR3: ASSSELRAEQY

V: TRBV7-2
length: 13
D: TRBD1
J: TRBJ1-1
CDR3: ASSLGTGRNTEAF

V: TRBV30
length: 11
D: -
J: TRBJ1-2
CDR3: AWSLGDTGQNT

V: TRBV4-3
length: 14
D: TRBD2
J: TRBJ2-1
CDR3: ASSQAGLAGVGEQF